Listed here is a single T cell receptor beta chain. Its cognate antigen has yet to be identified. No clone much larger than this one lies a single base away; base qualities are absent. Using the deep immunoSEQ assay, multiplex PCR amplified TCR CDR3 regions from genomic DNA. Extracted genomic DNA from each cell subset was distributed evenly across all wells of several immunoSEQ 96-well plates, and each plate was treated as a replicate. For sorted subsets, approximately 200 ng of genomic DNA, equivalent to 30,000 or so T cell genomes, went into each replicate PCR. Purified libraries were quantified with a Qubit 3.0 fluorometer, sized on a Bioanalyzer 2100, and re-quantified with the KAPA Library Quantification kit. Every immunoSEQ 96-well plate was sequenced on a separate single-read 150-cycle Illumina NextSeq 550 flow cell. The authors' pipeline ran thus. Because the immunoSEQ output included only junctional sequences and no quality scores, the filtering could not be the same as the filtering used for full-length reads. Sequences were annotated with PyIR, a Python wrapper for IgBLAST v1.9, and V/J genes and CDR3 were assigned using IMGT germline references. Reads with weak V/J assignments (E-value above 1e-6), missing CDR3, stop codons, out-of-frame junctions, or ambiguous translated residues were removed. A V3J clonotype was defined by an identical inferred V gene, J gene, and CDR3 amino acid sequence. The percentage overlap between two repertoires was calculated by dividing the number of shared unique clonotypes by the size of the smaller repertoire. Richness of each repertoire was evaluated using RTK rarefaction, the Chao1 estimator, and Recon v2.1 estimates of unobserved clonotypes. Generation probabilities were computed with OLGA for all TCRbeta clonotypes obtained by the gDNA method from a handful of donors. TCRdb retrieved this table from immuneACCESS and kept in-frame rearrangements only. Not all clones are present; in checked studies, unresolved V genes account for under half, and no reason is known for the remainder. V, J and clone size are those of that table, while D and trimming were read from the DNA. Here the sample has fewer than 1 million clones; about 96% occur a single time. The top ten clonotypes cover roughly 0.23% of the sample.

The germline V gene (reference sequence) sets CDR1 to MNHEY and CDR2 to SMNVEV. Between the V and J ends, shortened by 3 bases and 2 bases respectively, the junction contains 17 bases. CDR3 length: 17 amino acids, cysteine to phenylalanine. The read is trimmed to its CDR3 DNA, 51 bases read in frame from base 1. For the CD8 naive samples, CD45RO-negative cells were positively selected for CCR7, yielding a CD45RA+CCR7+ population from which TemRA cells were excluded. The donors were healthy, HIV-negative adults with no recently reported acute infections or vaccinations. Every donor was a Caucasian adult residing in Nashville, Tennessee, USA. After blood collection by leukapheresis, PBMCs were isolated using Ficoll-Histopaque density gradient centrifugation and then cryopreserved in the vapor phase of liquid nitrogen. Analytical flow cytometry was used to check the purity and quantity of every magnetically sorted T cell population. Each sorted fraction had its genomic DNA isolated and then quantified by UV absorbance on a Nanodrop 2000c.

These data originate in a study of shared clonotypes between healthy human individuals (dated by TCRdb to 2020 to 2021). Concerning the study at large: A couple of women and a few men aged 18 to 49 years were included in the cohort. For each donor, CD4 naive and CD4 memory were each given three plates, CD8 naive was given two plates, and CD8 memory was given one plate. Leukapheresis yielded between about 0.85 and 10 billion PBMCs per donor. To increase sequencing depth and limit assay-specific biases, different laboratories used diverse techniques to prepare libraries and sequence TCR repertoires. The study deeply sequenced blood TCR repertoires of about 5 healthy adults to estimate repertoire size and the extent of clonotype sharing between individuals.

The full study reports these points: Naive subsets generally had larger estimated clonotype richness than memory subsets. Approximately 4.8% of naive CD4, 3% to 3.5% of naive CD8, approximately 2.2% of memory CD4, and 0.4% of memory CD8 clonotypes were shared across a few donors. Because the study included a small number of donors, the genetic and exposure-history diversity represented was limited. Only blood was sampled, and tissue TCR repertoires likely differ from those in blood. Based on pairwise subsampling, the degree of clonotype sharing among donors was expected to be affected by sequencing depth. Rarefaction of sorted-subset datasets indicated incomplete sequencing despite the large sequencing depth. Compared with non-shared clonotypes, clonotypes shared by all four sorted-subset donors had higher generation probabilities.

Sequencing input: naive CD8+ T cells sorted from blood. The sample's cell subset or site, from its label and the paper: CD45RA+CCR7+. The receptor chain draws on TRBV27 and TRBJ1-5; the D gene identity is not certain. The sequence was collected from a man aged 30 to 39 in good health. The CDR3 protein is CASSFTPYSSRNQPQHF. The bases are TGTGCCAGCAGTTTCACCCCGTACAGCTCGCGCAATCAGCCCCAGCATTTT.